This T cell receptor beta chain was identified in a study of blood T cells in healthy people across ages. This clonotype was detected once. What it recognizes is unknown. General study results and limits: Unknown donor CMV status possibly confounded expanded clonotype changes. Unsorted PBMC material precluded a definitive naive versus antigen-experienced comparison. Whereas aged donors had fewer naive CD4+ cells, long-lived donors had more of them and higher diversity.

The authors ran a second PCR of 7 to 11 cycles using a sample-barcoded 5' primer and a J-beta primer mix. A single record per CDR3 protein comes from TCRdb applying MiXCR to the 5' RACE reads. The sample shows 800,000 or so distinct CDR3 sequences, roughly 46% of them seen only once. The sample comprised blood. This sequence originates from a man older than 75 in good health.

The CDR3 nucleotides are TGTGCCACCAGTGATGACGGTGGTGGGAATCAGCCCCAGCATTTT. Translating gives CATSDDGGGNQPQHF. The V call is TRBV24-1, the J call TRBJ1-5; D remains unclear. Deletions cut 3 bases from V and 4 bases from J, with 12 bases between. The CDR3 runs 15 residues. Germline assignment: CDR1 KGHDR and CDR2 SFDVKD.